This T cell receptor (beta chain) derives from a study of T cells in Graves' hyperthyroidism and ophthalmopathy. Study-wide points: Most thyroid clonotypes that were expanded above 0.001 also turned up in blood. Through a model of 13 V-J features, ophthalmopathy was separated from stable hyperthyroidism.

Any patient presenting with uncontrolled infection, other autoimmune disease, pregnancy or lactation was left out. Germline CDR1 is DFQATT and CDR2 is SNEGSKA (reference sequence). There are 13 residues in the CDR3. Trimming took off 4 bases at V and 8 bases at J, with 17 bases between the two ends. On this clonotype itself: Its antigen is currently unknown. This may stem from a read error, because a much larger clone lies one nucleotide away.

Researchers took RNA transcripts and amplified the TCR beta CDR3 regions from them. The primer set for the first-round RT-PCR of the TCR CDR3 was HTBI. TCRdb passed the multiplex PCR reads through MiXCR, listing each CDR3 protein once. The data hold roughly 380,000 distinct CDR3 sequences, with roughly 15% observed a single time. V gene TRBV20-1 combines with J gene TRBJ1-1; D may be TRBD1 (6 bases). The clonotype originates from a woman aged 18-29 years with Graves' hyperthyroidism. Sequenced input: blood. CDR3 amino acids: CSAKRAGAVEAFF. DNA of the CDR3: TGCAGTGCTAAGAGGGCAGGGGCTGTGGAAGCTTTCTTT.